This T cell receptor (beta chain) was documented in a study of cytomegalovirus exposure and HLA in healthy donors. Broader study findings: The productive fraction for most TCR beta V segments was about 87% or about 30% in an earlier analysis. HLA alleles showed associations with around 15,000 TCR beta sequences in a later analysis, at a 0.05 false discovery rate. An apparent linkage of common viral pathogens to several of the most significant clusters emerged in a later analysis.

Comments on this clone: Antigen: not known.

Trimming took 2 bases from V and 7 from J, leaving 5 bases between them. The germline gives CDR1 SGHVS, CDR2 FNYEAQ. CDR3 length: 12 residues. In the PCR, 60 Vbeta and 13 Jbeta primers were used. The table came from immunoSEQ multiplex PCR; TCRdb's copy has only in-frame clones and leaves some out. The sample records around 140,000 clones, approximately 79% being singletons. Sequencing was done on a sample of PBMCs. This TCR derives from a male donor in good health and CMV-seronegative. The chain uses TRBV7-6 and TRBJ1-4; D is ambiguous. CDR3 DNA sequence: TGTGCCAGCAGCTTATCGGGTGAAAAACTGTTTTTT. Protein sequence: CASSLSGEKLFF.